A single sample gave rise to the 7 T cell receptor beta chains below, sequenced in a study of neurological immune-mediated disorders. TCRdb itself ran the 5' RACE reads through MiXCR, one entry per CDR3 protein. Of over 65,000 distinct CDR3 sequences listed, approximately 2.8% are singletons. The sequenced sample consisted of PBMCs. Receptor source: a woman in her 30s with multiple sclerosis.

The J gene is TRBJ2-1, the V gene TRBV20-1; 10 bases agree with TRBD2. The CDR3 has 14 amino acids. Germline V gives CDR1 DFQATT, CDR2 SNEGSKA (reference sequence). The J segment lost 7 bases and the V segment lost 4 bases, leaving 7 bases of the junction unmatched. CDR3 amino acids: CSANLAGESNEQFF. The CDR3 nucleotides read TGCAGTGCTAATCTAGCGGGAGAGTCTAATGAGCAGTTCTTC.

This clonotype was seen repeatedly, ten times or more. V gene TRBV5-1 combines with J gene TRBJ1-2; the D gene is possibly TRBD1 (6 bases). V lost 4 bases, J lost 8 bases, and 18 bases lay in between. This CDR3 has 14 amino acids. Per the germline V gene, CDR1 is SGHRS and CDR2 is YFSETQ. The CDR3 here is CASSILQGEGGYTF. DNA of the CDR3: TGCGCCAGCAGCATACTACAGGGAGAGGGAGGCTACACCTTC. Looking up the rest from reference TRBV5-1 and TRBJ1-2 gives the full variable domain: KAGVTQTPRYLIKTRGQQVTLSCSPISGHRSVSWYQQTPGQGLQFLFEYFSETQRNKGNFPGRFSGRQFSNSRSEMNVSTLELGDSALYLCASSILQGEGGYTFGSGTRLTVV.

Ten or more counts support this clonotype. V is TRBV12-3 or TRBV12-4 and J is TRBJ1-5; D possibly corresponds to TRBD1 (6 bases). The CDR3 consists of 15 residues. Trimming shortened V by 3 bases and J by 7 bases, and 16 bases separated the two germline ends. The DNA for the CDR3 is TGTGCCAGCAGTTTGCGAGGCAGGGGAGGCCAGCCCCAGCATTTT. This gives the protein CASSLRGRGGQPQHF.

The table lists this clonotype with a few counts. The chain is built from TRBV27 and TRBJ2-3; the D call may be TRBD1 or TRBD2 (6 bases each). CDR1 and CDR2 from the germline V gene are MNHEY and SMNVEV (reference sequence). Trimming cost V 3 bases and J 4 bases, with 17 bases left between them. CDR3 length: 16 residues. The CDR3 DNA is TGTGCCAGCAGTTTGGGGGGCCGGGGTCAGGCAGATACGCAGTATTTT. Protein product: CASSLGGRGQADTQYF.

This clonotype was counted at least ten times. The J gene is TRBJ2-3, the V gene TRBV20-1; D not resolved. The germline V gene has CDR1 DFQATT and CDR2 SNEGSKA (reference sequence). The germline V and J ends were trimmed by 5 bases and 7 bases, with 19 bases remaining between them. This CDR3 spans 14 amino acids. The CDR3 DNA follows: TGCAGTGCTCGCAGACCAGCTACCGTCAATACGCAGTATTTT. It encodes CSARRPATVNTQYF.

This clonotype was detected ten times or more. This sequence joins TRBV12-3 or TRBV12-4 and TRBJ2-2; 7 bases are shared with TRBD1. The CDR3 runs 15 residues. With V trimmed by 5 bases and J by 1 base, 4 bases remained unmatched. This CDR3 reads CASSNDRVNTGELFF. Written as DNA, the CDR3 is TGTGCCAGCAGTAACGACAGGGTGAACACCGGGGAGCTGTTTTTT.

This clonotype was seen many times. The chain joins TRBV12-3 or TRBV12-4 to TRBJ1-1; D is unresolved. This CDR3 has 12 residues. The V end was cut by 2 bases, the J end by 6 bases, with 7 bases between. Written as DNA, the CDR3 is TGTGCCAGCAGTTTATCTGTGGCTGAAGCTTTCTTT. Translated: CASSLSVAEAFF.